This T cell receptor (beta chain) was identified in a study of post-analysis software for immune sequencing data (dated by TCRdb to 2014 to 2015). With regard to the full study: The recorded disease courses included relapsing-remitting, secondary progressive and progressive-relapsing multiple sclerosis, and some patients had no subtype annotation. A subset of samples was prepared in parallel using single-end sample barcoding, then pooled and co-amplified after Illumina adapter ligation. The patient repertoires were compared against about a dozen previously published healthy control repertoires obtained from donors aged about 6 to 25 years.

General findings and caveats noted by the study authors: Significantly higher frequencies in patients than in controls were found for several TRBV segments, including TRBV5-6, TRBV5-1 and TRBV20-1. The multiple sclerosis patient group was slightly younger than the control group. When samples were clustered directly using the F measure, samples prepared in the same batch co-clustered strongly, which prompted a batch-effect correction. Compared with controls, multiple sclerosis patients had significantly lower normalized Chao1 diversity, a finding suggesting substantial peripheral T-cell clonal expansion.

Library preparation used PCR. Sequencing was performed on an Illumina HiSeq 2500. Unique molecular identifiers were incorporated into TCR beta cDNA libraries to reduce PCR and sequencing biases. Per 1 to 10 million input T cells, roughly 500,000 cDNA molecules were obtained, such that each molecule approximated one T cell. The patient libraries were prepared and sequenced with the same protocol used for the earlier healthy control dataset. Within a given batch, samples were prepared together, multiplexed and sequenced on the same HiSeq lane. Under the source paper's analysis protocol: Raw barcoded reads were processed with MIGEC, and single-read molecular identifier groups were discarded before consensus assembly and CDR3 extraction. VDJtools was used for post-analysis of the clonotype tables, and diversity was normalized by down-sampling every dataset to the size of the smallest sample. In repertoire overlap clustering, CDR3 amino acid sequences, but not nucleotide sequences, were matched to correct batch-related cross-sample contamination. TCRdb reprocessed the public reads (quality trimming at Q25 with fastp, clone calling with MiXCR) and kept in-frame beta chains. Entries that share a CDR3 protein sequence are merged under the most common genes and DNA. The V and J calls shown here were made by TCRdb, not taken from the authors' results. This sample comprises 650,000 to 850,000 distinct CDR3 sequences, approximately 53% of them detected only once. About 4.5% of the sample lies in the top ten.

Germline trimming: 1 base from V, 2 bases from J; junction bases outside gene matches: 10. CDR1 LGHDT and CDR2 YNNKEL were looked up in the germline V gene (reference sequence). The CDR3 numbers 18 residues from cysteine through phenylalanine. The CDR3 DNA has 54 bases and is translated from base 1. TCR beta repertoires were profiled from peripheral blood of roughly 13 young patients with multiple sclerosis to demonstrate the VDJtools post-analysis software. The patients with multiple sclerosis were children and adolescents between 6 and 15 years of age. As regards this clonotype: What antigen it recognizes has not been identified. Within one base of it there is no much larger clone, and no base qualities were kept.

Specimen: blood. The chain is made from TRBV3-1 and TRBJ2-7; a stretch of 11 junction bases matches TRBD2. The clonotype was recovered from a girl under 18 with multiple sclerosis. The DNA sequence is as follows: TGTGCCAGCAGCCAAGTCGGACTCTCGACTAGCGGGGCCTACGAGCAGTACTTC. It translates to CASSQVGLSTSGAYEQYF.